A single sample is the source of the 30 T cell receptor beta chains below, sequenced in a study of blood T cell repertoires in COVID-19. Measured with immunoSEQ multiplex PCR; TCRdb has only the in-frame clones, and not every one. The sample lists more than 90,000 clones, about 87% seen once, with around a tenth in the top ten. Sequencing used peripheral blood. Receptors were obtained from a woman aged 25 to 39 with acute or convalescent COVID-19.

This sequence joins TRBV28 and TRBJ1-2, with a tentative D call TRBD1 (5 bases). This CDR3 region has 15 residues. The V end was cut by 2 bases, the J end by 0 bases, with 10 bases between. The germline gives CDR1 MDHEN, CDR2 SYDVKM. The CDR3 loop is CASSLRGIPNYGYTF. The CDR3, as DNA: TGTGCCAGCAGTTTAAGGGGAATCCCTAACTATGGCTACACCTTC.

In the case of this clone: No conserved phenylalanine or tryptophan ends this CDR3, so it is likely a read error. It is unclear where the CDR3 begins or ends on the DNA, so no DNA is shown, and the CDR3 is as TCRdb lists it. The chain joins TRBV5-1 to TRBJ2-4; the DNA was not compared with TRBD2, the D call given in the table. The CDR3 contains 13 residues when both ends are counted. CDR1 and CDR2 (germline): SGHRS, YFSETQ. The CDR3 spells CASSLADGTGRSL.

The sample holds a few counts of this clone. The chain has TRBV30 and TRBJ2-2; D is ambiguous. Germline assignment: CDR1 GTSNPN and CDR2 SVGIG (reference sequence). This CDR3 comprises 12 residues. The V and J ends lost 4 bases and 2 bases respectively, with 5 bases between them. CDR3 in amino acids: CAWNLNTGELFF. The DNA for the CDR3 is TGTGCCTGGAACCTAAACACCGGGGAGCTGTTTTTT.

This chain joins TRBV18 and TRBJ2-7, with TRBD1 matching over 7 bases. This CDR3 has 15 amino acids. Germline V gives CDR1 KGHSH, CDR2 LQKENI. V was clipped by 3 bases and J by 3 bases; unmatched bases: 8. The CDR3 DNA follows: TGTGCCAGCTCACCCACAGGGGACGCCTACTACGAGCAGTACTTC. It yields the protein CASSPTGDAYYEQYF.

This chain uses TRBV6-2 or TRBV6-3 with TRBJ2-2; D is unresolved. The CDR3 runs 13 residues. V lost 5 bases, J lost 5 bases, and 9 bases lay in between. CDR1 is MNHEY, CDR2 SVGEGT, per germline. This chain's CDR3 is CASSNYQTGELFF. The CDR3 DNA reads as TGTGCCAGCAGTAACTATCAAACCGGGGAGCTGTTTTTT.

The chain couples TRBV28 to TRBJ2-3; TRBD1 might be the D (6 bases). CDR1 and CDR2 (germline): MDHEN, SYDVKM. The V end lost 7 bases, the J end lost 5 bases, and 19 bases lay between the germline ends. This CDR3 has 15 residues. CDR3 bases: TGTGCCAGCACAAGGGGGAAGCCATATGAAGATACGCAGTATTTT. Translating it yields CASTRGKPYEDTQYF.

The CDR3 bases are TGTGCCAGCAGCGTGGGGGGTTATAATTCACCCCTCCACTTT. Amino acids: CASSVGGYNSPLHF. The rearrangement links TRBV13 to TRBJ1-6; weak D call: TRBD1 (5 bases). Germline V gives CDR1 PRHDT, CDR2 FYEKMQ (reference sequence). There are 14 residues in the CDR3. With 5 bases removed from V and 4 bases from J, the gap between germline ends came to 9 bases. Variable domain in full (rest from reference TRBV13 and TRBJ1-6): AAGVIQSPRHLIKEKRETATLKCYPIPRHDTVYWYQQGPGQDPQFLISFYEKMQSDKGSIPDRFSAQQFSDYHSELNMSSLELGDSALYFCASSVGGYNSPLHFGNGTRLTVT.

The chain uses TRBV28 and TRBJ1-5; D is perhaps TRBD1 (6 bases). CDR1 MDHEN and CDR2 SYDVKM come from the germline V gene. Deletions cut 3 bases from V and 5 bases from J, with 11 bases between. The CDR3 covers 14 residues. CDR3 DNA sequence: TGTGCCAGCAGTTTCCCCGACAGGTATCAGCCCCAGCATTTT. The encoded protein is CASSFPDRYQPQHF. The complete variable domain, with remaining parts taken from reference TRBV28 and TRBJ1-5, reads DVKVTQSSRYLVKRTGEKVFLECVQDMDHENMFWYRQDPGLGLRLIYFSYDVKMKEKGDIPEGYSVSREKKERFSLILESASTNQTSMYLCASSFPDRYQPQHFGDGTRLSIL.

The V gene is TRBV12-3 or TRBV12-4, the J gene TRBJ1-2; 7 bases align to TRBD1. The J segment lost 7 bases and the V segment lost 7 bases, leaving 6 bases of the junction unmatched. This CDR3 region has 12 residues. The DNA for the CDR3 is TGTGCCAGCACCTCGACAGGGATTGGCTACACCTTC. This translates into CASTSTGIGYTF.

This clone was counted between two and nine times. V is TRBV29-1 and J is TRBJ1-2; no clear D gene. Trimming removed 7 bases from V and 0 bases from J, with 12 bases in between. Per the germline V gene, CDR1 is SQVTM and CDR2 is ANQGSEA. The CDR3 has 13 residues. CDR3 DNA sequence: TGCAGCGGCCTATCGGAGCCTAACTATGGCTACACCTTC. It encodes CSGLSEPNYGYTF.

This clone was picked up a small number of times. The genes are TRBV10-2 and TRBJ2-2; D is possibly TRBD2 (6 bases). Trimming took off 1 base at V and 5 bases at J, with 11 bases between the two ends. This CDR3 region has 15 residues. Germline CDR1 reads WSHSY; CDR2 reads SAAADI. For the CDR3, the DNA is TGCGCCAGCAGTGAGTGGGGCGGGGAGACCGGGGAGCTGTTTTTT. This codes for CASSEWGGETGELFF.

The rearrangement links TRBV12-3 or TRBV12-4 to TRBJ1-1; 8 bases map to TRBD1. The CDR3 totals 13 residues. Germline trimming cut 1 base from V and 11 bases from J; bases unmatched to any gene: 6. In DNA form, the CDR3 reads TGTGCCAGCAGTTTAGGGTCAGGGGGCCGGGCTTTCTTT. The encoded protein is CASSLGSGGRAFF.

The CDR3: CASSFGQDSPLHF. The CDR3 DNA is TGTGCCAGCAGCTTTGGACAGGATTCACCCCTCCACTTT. The chain employs TRBV11-1 and TRBJ1-6, with 7 bases matching TRBD1. Germline CDR1 is SGHAT and CDR2 is FQDESV (reference sequence). J lost 8 bases, V lost 3 bases, and 1 base had no gene match. The CDR3 length is 13 residues.

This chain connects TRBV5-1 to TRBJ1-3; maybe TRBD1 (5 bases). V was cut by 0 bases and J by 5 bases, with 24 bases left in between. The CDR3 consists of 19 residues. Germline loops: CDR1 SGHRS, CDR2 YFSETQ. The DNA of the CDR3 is TGCGCCAGCAGCTTGGGGGCTCCACAGGCCTTGGATCTGAGAAACACCATATATTTT. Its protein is CASSLGAPQALDLRNTIYF.

CDR3 coding DNA: TGTGCCTACGACAGAAGCTCCTACAATGAGCAGTTCTTC. Translated: CAYDRSSYNEQFF. This chain joins TRBV30 and TRBJ2-1; D is possibly TRBD1 (5 bases). Germline CDR1 GTSNPN, CDR2 SVGIG (reference sequence). V was clipped by 7 bases and J by 0 bases, with 10 bases between them. The CDR3 is 13 amino acids.

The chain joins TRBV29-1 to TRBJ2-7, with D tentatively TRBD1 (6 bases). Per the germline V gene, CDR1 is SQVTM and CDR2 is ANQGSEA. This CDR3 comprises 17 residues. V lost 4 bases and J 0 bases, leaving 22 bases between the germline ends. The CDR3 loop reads CSVATTGTIFFSYEQYF. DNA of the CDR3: TGCAGCGTTGCCACGACCGGGACAATTTTCTTCTCCTACGAGCAGTACTTC.

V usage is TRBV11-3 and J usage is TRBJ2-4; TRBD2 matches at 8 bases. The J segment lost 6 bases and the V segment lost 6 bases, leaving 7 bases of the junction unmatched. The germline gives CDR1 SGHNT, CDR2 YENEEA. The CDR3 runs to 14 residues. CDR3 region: CASSLRGGINIQYF. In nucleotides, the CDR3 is TGTGCCAGCAGTCTTCGGGGGGGTATAAACATTCAGTACTTC.

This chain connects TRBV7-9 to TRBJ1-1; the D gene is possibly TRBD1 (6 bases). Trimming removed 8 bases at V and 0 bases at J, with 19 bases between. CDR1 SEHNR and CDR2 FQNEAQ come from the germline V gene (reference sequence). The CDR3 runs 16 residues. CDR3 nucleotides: TGTGCCAGCGCCCCGGGGGGGCAAAATATGAACACTGAAGCTTTCTTT. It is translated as CASAPGGQNMNTEAFF.

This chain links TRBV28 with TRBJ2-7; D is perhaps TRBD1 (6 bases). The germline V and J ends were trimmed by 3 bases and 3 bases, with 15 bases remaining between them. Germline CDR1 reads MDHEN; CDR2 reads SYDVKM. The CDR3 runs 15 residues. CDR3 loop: CASSLPSNRVYEQYF. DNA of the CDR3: TGTGCCAGCAGTTTGCCCTCTAACAGGGTCTACGAGCAGTACTTC.

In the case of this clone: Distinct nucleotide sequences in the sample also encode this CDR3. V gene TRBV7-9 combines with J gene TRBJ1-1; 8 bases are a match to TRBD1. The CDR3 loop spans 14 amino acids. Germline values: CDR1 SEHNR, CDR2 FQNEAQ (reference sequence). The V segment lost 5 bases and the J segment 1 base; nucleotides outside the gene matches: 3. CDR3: CASSLQGGNTEAFF. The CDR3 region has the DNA TGTGCCAGCAGCCTACAGGGGGGGAACACTGAAGCTTTCTTT.

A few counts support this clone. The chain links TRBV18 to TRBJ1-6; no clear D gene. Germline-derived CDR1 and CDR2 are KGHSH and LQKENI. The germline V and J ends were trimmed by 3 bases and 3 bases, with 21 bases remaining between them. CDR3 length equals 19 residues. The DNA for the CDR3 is TGTGCCAGCTCACCCTCACCCGGGAAAACCGAGTTCTATAATTCACCCCTCCACTTT. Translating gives CASSPSPGKTEFYNSPLHF. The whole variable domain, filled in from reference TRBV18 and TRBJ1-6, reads NAGVMQNPRHLVRRRGQEARLRCSPMKGHSHVYWYRQLPEEGLKFMVYLQKENIIDESGMPKERFSAEFPKEGPSILRIQQVVRGDSAAYFCASSPSPGKTEFYNSPLHFGNGTRLTVT.

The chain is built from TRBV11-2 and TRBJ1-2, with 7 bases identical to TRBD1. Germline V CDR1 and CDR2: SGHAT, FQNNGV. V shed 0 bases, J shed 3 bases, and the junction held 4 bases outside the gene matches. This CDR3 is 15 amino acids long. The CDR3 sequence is CASSLDGGQHYGYTF. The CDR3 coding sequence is TGTGCCAGCAGCTTAGATGGGGGACAGCACTATGGCTACACCTTC.

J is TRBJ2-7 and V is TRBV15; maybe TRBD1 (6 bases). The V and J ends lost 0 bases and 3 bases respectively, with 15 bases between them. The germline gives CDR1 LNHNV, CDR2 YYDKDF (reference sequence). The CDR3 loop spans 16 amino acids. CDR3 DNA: TGTGCCACCAGCAGAGATAAGGGGGTTGGTGGCTACGAGCAGTACTTC. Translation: CATSRDKGVGGYEQYF.

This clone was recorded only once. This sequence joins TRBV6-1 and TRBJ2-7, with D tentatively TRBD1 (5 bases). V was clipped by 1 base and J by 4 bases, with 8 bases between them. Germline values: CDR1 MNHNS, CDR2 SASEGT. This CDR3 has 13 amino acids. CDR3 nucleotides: TGTGCCAGCAGTGAAGTTAGGGGTTACGAGCAGTACTTC. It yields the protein CASSEVRGYEQYF.

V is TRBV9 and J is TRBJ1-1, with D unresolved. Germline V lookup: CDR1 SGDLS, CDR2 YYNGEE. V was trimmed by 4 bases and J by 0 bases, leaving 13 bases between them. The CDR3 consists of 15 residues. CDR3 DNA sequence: TGTGCCAGCAGCCCTGAGTTATTACTGAACACTGAAGCTTTCTTT. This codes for CASSPELLLNTEAFF.

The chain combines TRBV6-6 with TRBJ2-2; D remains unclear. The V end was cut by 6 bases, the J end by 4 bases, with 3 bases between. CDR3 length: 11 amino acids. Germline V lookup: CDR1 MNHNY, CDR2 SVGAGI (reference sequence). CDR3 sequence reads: CASSRTGELFF. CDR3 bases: TGTGCCAGCAGCCGCACCGGGGAGCTGTTTTTT.

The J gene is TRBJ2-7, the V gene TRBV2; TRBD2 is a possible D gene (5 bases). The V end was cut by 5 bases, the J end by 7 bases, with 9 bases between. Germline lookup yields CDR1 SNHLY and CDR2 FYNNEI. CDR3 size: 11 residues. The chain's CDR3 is CASSPRVEQYF. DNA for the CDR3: TGTGCCAGCAGTCCGAGGGTAGAGCAGTACTTC.

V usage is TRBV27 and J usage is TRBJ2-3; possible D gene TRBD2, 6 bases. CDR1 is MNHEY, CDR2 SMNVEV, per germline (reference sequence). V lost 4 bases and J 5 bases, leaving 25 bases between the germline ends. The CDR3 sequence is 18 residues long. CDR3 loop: CASSSRISPSEIGDTQYF. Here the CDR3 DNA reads TGTGCCAGCAGTTCTCGCATCTCCCCTAGCGAGATAGGAGATACGCAGTATTTT.

The CDR3 bases are TGCAGTGCCAGTGGGACTCCTCATAACACAGATACGCAGTATTTT. Encoded protein: CSASGTPHNTDTQYF. V is TRBV20-1 and J is TRBJ2-3, with a weak D call TRBD2 (6 bases). The germline gives CDR1 DFQATT, CDR2 SNEGSKA (reference sequence). V was trimmed by 6 bases and J by 2 bases, leaving 18 bases between them. This CDR3 region has 15 residues.

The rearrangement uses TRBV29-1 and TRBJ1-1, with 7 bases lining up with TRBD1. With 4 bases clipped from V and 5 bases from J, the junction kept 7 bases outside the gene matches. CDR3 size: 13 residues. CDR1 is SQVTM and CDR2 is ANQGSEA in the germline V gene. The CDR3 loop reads CSVGSTGKTEAFF. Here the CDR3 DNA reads TGCAGCGTTGGCTCGACAGGGAAAACTGAAGCTTTCTTT.